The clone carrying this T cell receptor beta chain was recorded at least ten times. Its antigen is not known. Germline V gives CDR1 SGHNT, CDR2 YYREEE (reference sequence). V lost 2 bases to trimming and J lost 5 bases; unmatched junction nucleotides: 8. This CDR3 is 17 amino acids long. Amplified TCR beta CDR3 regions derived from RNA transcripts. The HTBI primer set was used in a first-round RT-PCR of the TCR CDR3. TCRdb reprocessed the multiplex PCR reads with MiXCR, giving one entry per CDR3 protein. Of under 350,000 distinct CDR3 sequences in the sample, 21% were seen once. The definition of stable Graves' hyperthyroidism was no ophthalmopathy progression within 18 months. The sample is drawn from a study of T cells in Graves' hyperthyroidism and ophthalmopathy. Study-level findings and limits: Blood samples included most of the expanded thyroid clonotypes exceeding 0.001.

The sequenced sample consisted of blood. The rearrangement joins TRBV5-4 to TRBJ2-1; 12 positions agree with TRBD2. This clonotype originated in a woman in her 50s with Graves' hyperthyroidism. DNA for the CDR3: TGTGCCAGCAGCTTCATCAAACTAGCGGGGGGTGACAATGAGCAGTTCTTC. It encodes CASSFIKLAGGDNEQFF.